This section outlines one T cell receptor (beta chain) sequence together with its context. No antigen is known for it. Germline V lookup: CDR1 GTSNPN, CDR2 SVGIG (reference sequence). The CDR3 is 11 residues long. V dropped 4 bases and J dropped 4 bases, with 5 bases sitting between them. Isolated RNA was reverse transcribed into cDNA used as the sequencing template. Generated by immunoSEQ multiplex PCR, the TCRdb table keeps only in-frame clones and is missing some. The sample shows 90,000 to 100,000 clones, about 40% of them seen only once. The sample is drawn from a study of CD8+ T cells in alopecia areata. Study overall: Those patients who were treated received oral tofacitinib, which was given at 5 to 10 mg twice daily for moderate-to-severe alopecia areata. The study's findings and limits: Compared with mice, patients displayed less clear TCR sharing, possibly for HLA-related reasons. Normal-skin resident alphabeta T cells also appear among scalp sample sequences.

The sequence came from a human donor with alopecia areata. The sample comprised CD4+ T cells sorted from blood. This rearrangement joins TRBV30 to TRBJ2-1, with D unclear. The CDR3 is CAWTDYNEQFF. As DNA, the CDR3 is TGTGCCTGGACAGATTACAATGAGCAGTTCTTC.